This paragraph reports one TCR beta chain. Trimming took 4 bases from V and 9 from J, leaving 16 bases between them. This CDR3 spans 14 amino acids. Germline CDR1 LGHNA, CDR2 YSLEER. The data derive from a study of blood T cells in healthy people across ages. The authors ran a second PCR of 7 to 11 cycles using a sample-barcoded 5' primer and a J-beta primer mix. In TCRdb, the 5' RACE reads were re-called with MiXCR into one record per CDR3 protein. The data contain 1.8 million or so distinct CDR3 sequences, roughly 43% of them singletons. The TCR was taken from a human donor in good health. Specimen: blood. The rearrangement uses TRBV4-3 and TRBJ2-1; D is possibly TRBD2 (5 bases). Written as DNA, the CDR3 is TGCGCCAGCAGCCCCCTTATCCCTAGCCCTGAGCAGTTCTTC. Protein sequence: CASSPLIPSPEQFF.